This passage covers 9 T cell receptor beta chains from one sample sequenced in a study of cytomegalovirus exposure and HLA in healthy donors. PCR involved 60 Vbeta and 13 Jbeta primers. Assay used: immunoSEQ multiplex PCR; TCRdb lists only in-frame clones, some missing. The sample includes around 120,000 clones, roughly 82% of them seen just once. The sequencing input was PBMCs. The receptor source for this set is a human donor in good health.

J is TRBJ1-1 and V is TRBV28; D perhaps matches TRBD1 (6 bases). Per the germline V gene, CDR1 is MDHEN and CDR2 is SYDVKM. The CDR3 is 15 amino acids. V was cut by 0 bases and J by 3 bases, with 11 bases left in between. This CDR3 reads CASSLWGAGDTEAFF. Here the CDR3 DNA reads TGTGCCAGCAGTTTATGGGGGGCCGGGGACACTGAAGCTTTCTTT.

This clone has a single count. The rearrangement uses TRBV5-1 and TRBJ2-6, with 10 nucleotides matching TRBD2. The CDR3 totals 18 residues. J was trimmed by 3 bases and V by 0 bases; bases with no gene match: 6. Looked up from germline, CDR1 is SGHRS and CDR2 is YFSETQ. The CDR3 sequence: CASSLGLAGDFGANVLTF. The CDR3 DNA sequence: TGCGCCAGCAGCTTGGGTCTAGCGGGAGACTTTGGGGCCAACGTCCTGACTTTC.

The chain links TRBV5-4 to TRBJ2-5; 9 positions match TRBD1. The CDR3 extends over 16 amino acids. Per the germline V gene, CDR1 is SGHNT and CDR2 is YYREEE (reference sequence). V lost 2 bases, J lost 3 bases, and 8 bases stayed unmatched. CDR3 residues: CASSFGDRDTKETQYF. As DNA, the CDR3 is TGTGCCAGCAGCTTCGGGGACAGGGATACCAAAGAGACCCAGTACTTC.

J is TRBJ2-1 and V is TRBV11-3; D possibly corresponds to TRBD1 (5 bases). Germline values: CDR1 SGHNT, CDR2 YENEEA. The V and J ends lost 1 base and 5 bases respectively, with 12 bases between them. The CDR3 covers 15 residues. Here the CDR3 reads CASSLGQGRHNEQFF. CDR3 bases: TGTGCCAGCAGCTTAGGCCAGGGTAGACACAATGAGCAGTTCTTC.

The chain combines TRBV2 with TRBJ2-7; 7 nucleotides line up with TRBD1. J gave up 0 bases and V 8 bases, and 10 bases lay outside the gene matches. CDR1 SNHLY and CDR2 FYNNEI come from the germline V gene. CDR3 size: 15 residues. CDR3 coding DNA: TGTGCCAGCGGAAATCGCCGGGACAGCTCCTACGAGCAGTACTTC. Protein: CASGNRRDSSYEQYF.

This clone was picked up a small number of times. V usage is TRBV5-1 and J usage is TRBJ2-3; D perhaps matches TRBD2 (6 bases). The V end was cut by 0 bases, the J end by 2 bases, with 10 bases between. The CDR3 spans 15 residues. Germline CDR1 SGHRS, CDR2 YFSETQ. The CDR3 nucleotides read TGCGCCAGCAGCTTGGAGGCGGGATTCACAGATACGCAGTATTTT. Translation gives CASSLEAGFTDTQYF.

The chain combines TRBV5-6 with TRBJ1-6; 9 bases are a match to TRBD1. From germline, CDR1 is SGHDT and CDR2 YYEEEE. The V segment lost 4 bases and the J segment 10 bases; nucleotides outside the gene matches: 9. There are 15 residues in the CDR3. CDR3 DNA sequence: TGTGCCAGCAGCGGATCCGGGACAGGGTTATCACCCCTCCACTTT. Its translation is CASSGSGTGLSPLHF. The whole variable domain, filled in from reference TRBV5-6 and TRBJ1-6, reads DAGVTQSPTHLIKTRGQQVTLRCSPKSGHDTVSWYQQALGQGPQFIFQYYEEEERQRGNFPDRFSGHQFPNYSSELNVNALLLGDSALYLCASSGSGTGLSPLHFGNGTRLTVT.

This chain's CDR3 is CASSLNGLVGYTF. Written as DNA, the CDR3 is TGTGCCAGCAGCTTAAATGGCCTCGTAGGCTACACCTTC. The rearrangement uses TRBV7-2 and TRBJ1-2; no firm D call. V lost 2 bases and J lost 8, with 12 bases in between. Looked up from germline, CDR1 is SGHTA and CDR2 is FQGNSA. CDR3 size: 13 residues.

The chain carries TRBV10-3 and TRBJ2-5; 11 bases are a match to TRBD2. The V and J ends lost 8 bases and 4 bases, in that order; junction bases with no gene match: 15. CDR3 length equals 17 residues. The V gene's germline CDR1 is ENHRY and CDR2 SYGVKD. The CDR3 DNA reads as TGTGCCATCTCCCAGCTAGCGGGAGGTCCGAGGGGAGAGACCCAGTACTTC. Protein product: CAISQLAGGPRGETQYF.